This TCR beta chain was identified in a study of human versus mouse CDR3 diversity and MHC coevolution. Study-level points and caveats: Humans had the largest estimated TCR beta repertoire, around 1.6 million clonotypes.

Clones were read by immunoSEQ multiplex PCR, and TCRdb kept only the in-frame ones, dropping some. Here the sample spans 50,000 to 70,000 clones, around 94% being singletons. Sorting isolated naive CD4 T cells lacking CD45RO and expressing CD62L. On this clone itself: Its specificity is unknown.

The CDR3 length is 17 residues. Germline V gene lookup returns CDR1 SGHRS and CDR2 YFSETQ. J gave up 1 base and V 5 bases, and 9 bases lay outside the gene matches. The sample consisted of naive CD4+ T cells from blood. Subset meaning: CD45RO-negative CD62L-positive naive CD4 T cells. The J gene is TRBJ2-2, the V gene TRBV5-1, with 9 bases identical to TRBD2. This receptor was obtained from a person between 55 and 70 years old in good health. The CDR3, as DNA: TGCGCCAGCAGTCGAGGAAGACTAGCGGAGAACACCGGGGAGCTGTTTTTT. It encodes CASSRGRLAENTGELFF.